One TCR beta chain is described in this entry. What it binds is not known. CDR1 is SNHLY, CDR2 FYNNEI, per germline. The CDR3 consists of 13 residues. The V and J ends lost 7 bases and 3 bases respectively, with 12 bases between them. This record comes from a study of shared clonotypes between healthy human individuals. Overall study: Per donor, CD8 memory used one plate, CD8 naive used two, CD4 memory used three and CD4 naive used three. Overall study results and limits: Compared with memory subsets, naive subsets generally had larger estimated richness.

Splitting of each subset's genomic DNA was done evenly across several immunoSEQ plates. Data came from immunoSEQ multiplex PCR; TCRdb stores just in-frame clones and leaves some out. Here the sample spans 2 million to 2.5 million clones, roughly 90% being singletons. The sample comprised naive CD4+ T cells from PBMCs. Described subset: CD45RA+ positively selected. The clonotype originates from a man aged 18 to 30 in good health. Some clones in this sample may be carry-over from other donors' samples. The chain joins TRBV2 to TRBJ1-1; no definite D call. This CDR3 is CASTPRVDTEAFF. The DNA of the CDR3 is TGTGCCAGCACCCCCCGGGTGGACACTGAAGCTTTCTTT.